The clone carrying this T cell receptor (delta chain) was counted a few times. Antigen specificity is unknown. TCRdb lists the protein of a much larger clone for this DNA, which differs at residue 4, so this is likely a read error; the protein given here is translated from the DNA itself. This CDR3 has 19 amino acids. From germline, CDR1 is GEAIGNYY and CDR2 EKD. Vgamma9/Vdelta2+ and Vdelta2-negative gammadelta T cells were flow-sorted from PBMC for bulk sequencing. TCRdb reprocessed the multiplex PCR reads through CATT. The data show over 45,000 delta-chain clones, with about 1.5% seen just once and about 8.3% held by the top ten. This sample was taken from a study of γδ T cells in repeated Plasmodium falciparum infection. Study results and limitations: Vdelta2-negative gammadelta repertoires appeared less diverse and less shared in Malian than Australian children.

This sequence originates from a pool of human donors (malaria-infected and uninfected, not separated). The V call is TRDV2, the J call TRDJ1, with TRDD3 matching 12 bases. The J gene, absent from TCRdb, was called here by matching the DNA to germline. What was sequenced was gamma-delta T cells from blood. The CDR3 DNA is TGTGCCTGTAACACTCTACGACTGGGGGATACAGGTCACACCGATAAACTCATCTTT. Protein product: CACNTLRLGDTGHTDKLIF.